This TCR beta chain was sequenced during a study of PD-L1 blockade in urothelial cancer. Study information: Patients went on atezolizumab in the mid-2010s, receiving 1,200 mg intravenously every 3 weeks. Regarding the study as a whole: For durable-benefit patients, tumor-associated blood clones expanded more at 3 weeks. TCR clonality was measured in pretreatment peripheral blood. Clonality below the median predicted better survival.

As to time point: peripheral blood 6 weeks after treatment start. The diagnosis in patients was locally advanced or metastatic urothelial carcinoma. About this clone: As yet, its antigen is unknown.

The assay was immunoSEQ multiplex PCR, and TCRdb's table has in-frame clones only and misses some. The sample yields more than 60,000 clones, 88% seen once. The V gene lost 6 bases and the J gene lost 8 bases, with 16 bases spanning the gap. Germline V gene data show CDR1 as SNHLY and CDR2 as FYNNEI. The CDR3 has 13 residues. The genes are TRBV2 and TRBJ1-2; D unclear. This TCR was recovered from a man in his 60s with urothelial cancer. Sequences were derived from PBMCs, sampled around atezolizumab (anti-PD-L1) treatment. The CDR3 here is CASSGEGPRGYTF. In nucleotides, the CDR3 is TGTGCCAGCAGCGGGGAGGGTCCGAGGGGCTACACCTTC.